The clone carrying this T cell receptor (beta chain) came up many times. The sample originates from a study of Graves' ophthalmopathy and Graves' hyperthyroidism. As the template, RNA transcripts were used to amplify TCR beta CDR3 regions. Second-round multiplex PCR followed a first-round RT-PCR using HTBI primers. TCRdb re-called the multiplex PCR reads through MiXCR, storing one row per CDR3 protein. The repertoire consists of a few hundred thousand distinct CDR3 sequences, with 17% occurring once and the leading ten covering about 2.4%. The germline V gene encodes CDR1 ENHRY and CDR2 SYGVKD. This CDR3 is built from 15 residues. V was clipped by 2 bases and J by 5 bases; unmatched bases: 7.

The clonotype was recovered from an adult woman with stable Graves' hyperthyroidism. Sequenced input: peripheral blood. The chain combines TRBV10-3 with TRBJ2-7; 9 nucleotides align to TRBD1. As DNA, the CDR3 is TGTGCCATCAGTGAGGGTTCCGGGACAGGGCACGAGCAGTACTTC. Protein sequence: CAISEGSGTGHEQYF.